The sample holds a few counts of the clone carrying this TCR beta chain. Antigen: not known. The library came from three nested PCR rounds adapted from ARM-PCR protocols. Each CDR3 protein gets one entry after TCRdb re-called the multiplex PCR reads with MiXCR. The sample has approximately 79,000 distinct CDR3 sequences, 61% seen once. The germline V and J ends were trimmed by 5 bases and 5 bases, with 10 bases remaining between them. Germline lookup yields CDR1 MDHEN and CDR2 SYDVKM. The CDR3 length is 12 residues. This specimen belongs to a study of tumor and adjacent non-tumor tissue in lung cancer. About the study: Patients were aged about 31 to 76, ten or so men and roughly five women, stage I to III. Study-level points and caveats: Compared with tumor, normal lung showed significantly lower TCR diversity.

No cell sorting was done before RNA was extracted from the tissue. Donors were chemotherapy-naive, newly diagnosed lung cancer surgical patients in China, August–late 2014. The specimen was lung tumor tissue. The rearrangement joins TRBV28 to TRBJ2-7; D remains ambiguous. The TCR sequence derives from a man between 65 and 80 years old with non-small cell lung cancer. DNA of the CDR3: TGTGCCAGCAGTAAACAGATCCACGAGCAGTACTTC. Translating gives CASSKQIHEQYF.